The T cell receptor (beta chain) described here comes from a study of T cells in localized non-small cell lung cancer. There are 14 residues in the CDR3. Losses at the gene ends were 5 bases for V and 4 bases for J; bases not matched to a gene: 4. CDR1 and CDR2 (germline): SQVTM, ANQGSEA. Assay used: immunoSEQ multiplex PCR; TCRdb lists only in-frame clones, some missing. The profile shows around 30,000 clones, approximately 90% of them singletons. The rearrangement links TRBV29-1 to TRBJ2-1, with TRBD2 matching 11 bases. This receptor was taken from a female donor aged 60 or older with stage III squamous cell lung carcinoma. Material: peripheral blood, obtained before any cancer treatment. Here the CDR3 reads CSVIGTSGYNEQFF. For the CDR3, the DNA is TGCAGCGTTATCGGGACTAGCGGATACAATGAGCAGTTCTTC.